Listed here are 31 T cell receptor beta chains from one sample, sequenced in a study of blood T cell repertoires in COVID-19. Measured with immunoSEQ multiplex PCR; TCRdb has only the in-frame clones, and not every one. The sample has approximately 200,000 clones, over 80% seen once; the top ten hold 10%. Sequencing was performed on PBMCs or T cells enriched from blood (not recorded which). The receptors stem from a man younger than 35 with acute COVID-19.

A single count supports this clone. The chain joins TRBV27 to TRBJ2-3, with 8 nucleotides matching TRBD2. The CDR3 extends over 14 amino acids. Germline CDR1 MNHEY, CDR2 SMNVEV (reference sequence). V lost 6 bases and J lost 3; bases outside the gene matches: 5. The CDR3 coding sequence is TGTGCCAGCAGCACCGGGACTAGAACAGATACGCAGTATTTT. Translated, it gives CASSTGTRTDTQYF.

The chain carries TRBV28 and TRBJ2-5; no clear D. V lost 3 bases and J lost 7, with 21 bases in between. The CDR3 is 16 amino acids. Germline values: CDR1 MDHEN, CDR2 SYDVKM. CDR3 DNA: TGTGCCAGCAGTTTCCTACGGGTCGGCGCGTTGGGGACCCAGTACTTC. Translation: CASSFLRVGALGTQYF.

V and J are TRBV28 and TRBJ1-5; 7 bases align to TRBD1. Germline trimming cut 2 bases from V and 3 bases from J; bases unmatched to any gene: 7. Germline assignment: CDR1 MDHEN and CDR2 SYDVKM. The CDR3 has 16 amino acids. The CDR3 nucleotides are TGTGCCAGCAGTTTAGGTAGAGGGACAGTCAATCAGCCCCAGCATTTT. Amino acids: CASSLGRGTVNQPQHF.

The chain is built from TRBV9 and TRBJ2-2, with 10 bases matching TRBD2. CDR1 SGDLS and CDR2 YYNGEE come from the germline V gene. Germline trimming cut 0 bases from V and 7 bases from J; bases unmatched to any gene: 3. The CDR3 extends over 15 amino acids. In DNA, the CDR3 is TGTGCCAGCAGCGTAGAAGGACTAGCGGTCGGGGAGCTGTTTTTT. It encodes CASSVEGLAVGELFF.

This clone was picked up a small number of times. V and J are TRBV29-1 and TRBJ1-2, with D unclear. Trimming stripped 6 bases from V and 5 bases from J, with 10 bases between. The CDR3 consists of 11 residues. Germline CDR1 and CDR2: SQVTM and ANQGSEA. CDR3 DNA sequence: TGCAGCGTGGATCAGGATTATGGCTACACCTTC. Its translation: CSVDQDYGYTF.

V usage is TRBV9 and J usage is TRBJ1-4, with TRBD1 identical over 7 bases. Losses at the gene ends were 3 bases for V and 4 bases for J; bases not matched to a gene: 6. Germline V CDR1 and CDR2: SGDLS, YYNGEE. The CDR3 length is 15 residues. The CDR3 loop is CASSGHGTDNEKLFF. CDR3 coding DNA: TGTGCCAGCAGCGGTCACGGGACAGATAATGAAAAACTGTTTTTT.

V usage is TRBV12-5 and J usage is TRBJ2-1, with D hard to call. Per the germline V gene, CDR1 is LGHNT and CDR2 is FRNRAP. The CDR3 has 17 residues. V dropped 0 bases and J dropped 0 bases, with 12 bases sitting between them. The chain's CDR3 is CASGLVRRPNSYNEQFF. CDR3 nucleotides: TGTGCTAGTGGTTTGGTACGGCGGCCCAACTCCTACAATGAGCAGTTCTTC.

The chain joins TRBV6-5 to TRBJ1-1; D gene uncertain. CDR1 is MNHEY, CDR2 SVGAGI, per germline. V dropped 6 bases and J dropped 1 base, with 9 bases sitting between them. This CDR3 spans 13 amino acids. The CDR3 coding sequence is TGTGCCAGCAGCTCCCCGGGGAACACTGAAGCTTTCTTT. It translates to CASSSPGNTEAFF.

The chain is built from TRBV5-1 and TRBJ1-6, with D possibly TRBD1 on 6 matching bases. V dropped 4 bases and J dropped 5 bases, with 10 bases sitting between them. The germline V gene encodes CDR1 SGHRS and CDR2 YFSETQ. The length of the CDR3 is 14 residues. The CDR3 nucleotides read TGCGCCAGCAGCACCGGACAGAATAATTCACCCCTCCACTTT. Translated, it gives CASSTGQNNSPLHF.

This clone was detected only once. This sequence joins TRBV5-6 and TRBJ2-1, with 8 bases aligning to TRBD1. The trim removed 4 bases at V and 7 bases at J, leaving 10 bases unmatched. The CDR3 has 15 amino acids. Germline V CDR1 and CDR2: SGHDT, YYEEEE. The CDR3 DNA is TGTGCCAGCAGCCTAGATCAGGGGGCGGTTAATGAGCAGTTCTTC. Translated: CASSLDQGAVNEQFF.

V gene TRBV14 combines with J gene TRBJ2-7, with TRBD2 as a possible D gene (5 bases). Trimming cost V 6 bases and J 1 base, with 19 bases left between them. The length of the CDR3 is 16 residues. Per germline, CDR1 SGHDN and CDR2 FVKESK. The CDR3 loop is CASSRFSGKRSYEQYF. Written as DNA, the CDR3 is TGTGCCAGCAGTCGGTTTTCGGGGAAGAGGTCCTACGAGCAGTACTTC.

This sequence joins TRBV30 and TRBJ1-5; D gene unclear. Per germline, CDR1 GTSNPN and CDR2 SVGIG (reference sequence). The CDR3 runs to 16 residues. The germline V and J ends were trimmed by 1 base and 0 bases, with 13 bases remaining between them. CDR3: CAWSAEGGYSNQPQHF. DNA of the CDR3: TGTGCCTGGAGTGCGGAAGGAGGGTATAGCAATCAGCCCCAGCATTTT.

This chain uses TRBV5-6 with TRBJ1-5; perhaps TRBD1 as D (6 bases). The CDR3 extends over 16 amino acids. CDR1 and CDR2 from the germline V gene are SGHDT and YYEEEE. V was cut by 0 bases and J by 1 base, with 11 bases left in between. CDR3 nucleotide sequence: TGTGCCAGCAGCTTGGCGGGGGGCAGGAGCAATCAGCCCCAGCATTTT. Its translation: CASSLAGGRSNQPQHF.

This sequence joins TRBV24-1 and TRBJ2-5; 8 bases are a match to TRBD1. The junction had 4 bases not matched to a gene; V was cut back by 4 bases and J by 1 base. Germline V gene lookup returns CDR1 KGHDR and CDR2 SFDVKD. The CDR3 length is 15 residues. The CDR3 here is CATSDIGQGQETQYF. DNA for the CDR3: TGTGCCACCAGTGACATAGGACAGGGCCAAGAGACCCAGTACTTC.

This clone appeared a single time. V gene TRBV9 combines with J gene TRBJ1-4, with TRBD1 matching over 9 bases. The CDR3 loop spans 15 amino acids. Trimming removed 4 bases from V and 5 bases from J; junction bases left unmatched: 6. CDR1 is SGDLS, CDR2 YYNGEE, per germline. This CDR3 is CASSSFGTGNEKLFF. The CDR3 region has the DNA TGTGCCAGCAGCTCGTTCGGGACAGGGAATGAAAAACTGTTTTTT.

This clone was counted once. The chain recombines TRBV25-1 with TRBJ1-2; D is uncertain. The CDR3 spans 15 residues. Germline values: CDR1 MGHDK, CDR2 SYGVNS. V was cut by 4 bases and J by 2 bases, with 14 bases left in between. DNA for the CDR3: TGTGCCAGCAGTGTCGGCGGGCAGGTGAACTATGGCTACACCTTC. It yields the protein CASSVGGQVNYGYTF.

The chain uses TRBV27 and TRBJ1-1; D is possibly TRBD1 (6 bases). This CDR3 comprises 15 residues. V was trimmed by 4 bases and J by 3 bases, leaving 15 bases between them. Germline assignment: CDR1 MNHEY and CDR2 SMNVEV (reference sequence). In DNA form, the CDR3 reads TGTGCCAGCAGTTCCTGGGGGGGGCTGTACACTGAAGCTTTCTTT. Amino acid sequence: CASSSWGGLYTEAFF.

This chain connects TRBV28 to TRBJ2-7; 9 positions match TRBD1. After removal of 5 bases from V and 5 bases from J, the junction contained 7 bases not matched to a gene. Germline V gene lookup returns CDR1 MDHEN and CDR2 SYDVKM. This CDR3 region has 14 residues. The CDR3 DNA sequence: TGTGCCAGCAGTGGTACAGGGGGCCGCGACGAGCAGTACTTC. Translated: CASSGTGGRDEQYF.

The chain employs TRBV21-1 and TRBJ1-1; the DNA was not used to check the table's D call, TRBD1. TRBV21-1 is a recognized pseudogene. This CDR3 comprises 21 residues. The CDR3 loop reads CASSNAQTGIKSCHVSTEAFF. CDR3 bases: TGTGCCAGCAGCAACGCCCAGACAGGAATTAAAAGTTGTCATGTTAGCACTGAAGCTTTCTTT.

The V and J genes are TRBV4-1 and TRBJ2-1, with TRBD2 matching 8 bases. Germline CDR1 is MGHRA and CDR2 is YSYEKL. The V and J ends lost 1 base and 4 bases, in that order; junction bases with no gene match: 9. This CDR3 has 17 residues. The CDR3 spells CASSQAHPGLEYNEQFF. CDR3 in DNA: TGCGCCAGCAGCCAAGCTCATCCGGGACTAGAATACAATGAGCAGTTCTTC.

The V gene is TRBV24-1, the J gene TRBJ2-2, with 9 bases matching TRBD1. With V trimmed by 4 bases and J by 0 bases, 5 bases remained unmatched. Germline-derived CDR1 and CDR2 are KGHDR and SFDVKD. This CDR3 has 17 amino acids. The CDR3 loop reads CATSDRWTGANTGELFF. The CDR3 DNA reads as TGTGCCACCAGTGACCGGTGGACAGGGGCGAACACCGGGGAGCTGTTTTTT.

CDR3 sequence reads: CASSQGQENSPLHF. In DNA, the CDR3 is TGTGCCAGCAGCCAAGGACAAGAGAATTCACCCCTCCACTTT. V is TRBV3-1 (or the pseudogene TRBV3-2) and J is TRBJ1-6; D uncertain. V lost 1 base to trimming and J lost 7 bases, with 8 bases between them. Per the germline V gene, CDR1 is LGHDT and CDR2 is YNNKEL (reference sequence). The CDR3 totals 14 residues.

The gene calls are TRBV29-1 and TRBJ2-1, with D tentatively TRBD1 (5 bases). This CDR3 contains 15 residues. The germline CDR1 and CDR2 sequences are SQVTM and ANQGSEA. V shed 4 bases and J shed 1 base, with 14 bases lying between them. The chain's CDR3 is CSVGGRSSSYNEQFF. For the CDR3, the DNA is TGCAGCGTTGGGGGCAGGAGTTCATCCTACAATGAGCAGTTCTTC.

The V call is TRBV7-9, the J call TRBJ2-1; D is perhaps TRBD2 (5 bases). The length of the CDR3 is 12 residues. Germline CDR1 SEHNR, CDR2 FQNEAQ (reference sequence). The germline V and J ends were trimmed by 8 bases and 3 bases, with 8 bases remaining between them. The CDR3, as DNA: TGTGCCAGCGGGAGTGACTACAATGAGCAGTTCTTC. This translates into CASGSDYNEQFF.

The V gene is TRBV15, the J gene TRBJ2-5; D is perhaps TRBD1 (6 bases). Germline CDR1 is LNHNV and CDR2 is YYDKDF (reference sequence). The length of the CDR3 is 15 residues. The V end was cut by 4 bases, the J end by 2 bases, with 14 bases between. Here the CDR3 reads CATSKGVTPQETQYF. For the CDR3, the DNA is TGTGCCACCAGCAAGGGGGTGACACCACAAGAGACCCAGTACTTC.

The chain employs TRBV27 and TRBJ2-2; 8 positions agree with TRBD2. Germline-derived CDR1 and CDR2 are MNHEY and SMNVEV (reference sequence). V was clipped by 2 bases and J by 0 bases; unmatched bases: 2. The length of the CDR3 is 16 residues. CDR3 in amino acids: CASSLKAGANTGELFF. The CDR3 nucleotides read TGTGCCAGCAGTTTAAAAGCGGGAGCGAACACCGGGGAGCTGTTTTTT.

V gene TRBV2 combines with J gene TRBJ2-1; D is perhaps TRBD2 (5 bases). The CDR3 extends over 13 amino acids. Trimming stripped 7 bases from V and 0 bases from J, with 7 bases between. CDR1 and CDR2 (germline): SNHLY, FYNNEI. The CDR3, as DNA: TGTGCCAGCACACTAGTCTCCTACAATGAGCAGTTCTTC. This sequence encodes CASTLVSYNEQFF.

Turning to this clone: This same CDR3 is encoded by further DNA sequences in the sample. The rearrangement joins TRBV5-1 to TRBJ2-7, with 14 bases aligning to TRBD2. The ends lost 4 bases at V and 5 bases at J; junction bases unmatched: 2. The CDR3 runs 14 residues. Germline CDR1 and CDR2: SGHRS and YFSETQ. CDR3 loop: CASSPGLAGDEQYF. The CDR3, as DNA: TGCGCCAGCAGCCCGGGACTAGCGGGAGACGAGCAGTACTTC.

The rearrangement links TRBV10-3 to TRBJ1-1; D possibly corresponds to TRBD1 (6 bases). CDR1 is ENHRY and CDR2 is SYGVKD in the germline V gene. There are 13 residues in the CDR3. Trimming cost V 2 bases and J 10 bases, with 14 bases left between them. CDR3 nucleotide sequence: TGTGCCATCAGTGAGGGGGCAGGGGCAGGAGCTTTCTTT. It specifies CAISEGAGAGAFF.

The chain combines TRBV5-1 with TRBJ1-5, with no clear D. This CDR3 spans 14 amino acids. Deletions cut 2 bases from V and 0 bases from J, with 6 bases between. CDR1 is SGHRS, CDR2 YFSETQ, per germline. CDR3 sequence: CASSFGDSNQPQHF. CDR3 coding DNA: TGCGCCAGCAGCTTCGGGGATAGCAATCAGCCCCAGCATTTT.

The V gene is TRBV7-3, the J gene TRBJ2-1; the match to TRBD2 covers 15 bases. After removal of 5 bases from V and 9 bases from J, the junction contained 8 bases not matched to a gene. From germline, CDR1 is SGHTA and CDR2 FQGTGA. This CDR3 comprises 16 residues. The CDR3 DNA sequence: TGTGCCAGCAGCAGAACCGGGACTAGCGGGAGGAGTGAGCAGTTCTTC. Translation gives CASSRTGTSGRSEQFF.